The 4 T cell receptor beta chains below all came from one sample that was sequenced in a study of blood T cell repertoires in COVID-19. The repertoire was sequenced with immunoSEQ multiplex PCR; TCRdb's copy has only in-frame clones and lacks some. The sample gives some 58,000 clones, 75% to 85% of which show up once; roughly 30% is in the top ten. The sequenced sample was peripheral blood. The receptors originated from a man between 60 and 70 years old with COVID-19, enrolled during active disease.

The chain carries TRBV7-2 and TRBJ1-5; TRBD1 might be the D (5 bases). V was cut by 5 bases and J by 3 bases, with 14 bases left in between. Germline-derived CDR1 and CDR2 are SGHTA and FQGNSA. The CDR3 sequence is 15 residues long. The CDR3, as DNA: TGTGCCAGCAGCCTGCAGGGCGGTGCCAATCAGCCCCAGCATTTT. This codes for CASSLQGGANQPQHF.

This clone was counted a single time. V gene TRBV3-1 (or the pseudogene TRBV3-2) combines with J gene TRBJ2-7; 8 bases map to TRBD2. This CDR3 comprises 15 residues. Germline CDR1 and CDR2: LGHDT and YNNKEL (reference sequence). Losses at the gene ends were 2 bases for V and 4 bases for J; bases not matched to a gene: 7. CDR3 coding DNA: TGTGCCAGCAGCCAATCCGGGGGGGGTTTGTACGAGCAGTACTTC. Translating gives CASSQSGGGLYEQYF.

The gene calls are TRBV5-1 and TRBJ1-4; no firm D call. This CDR3 has 15 amino acids. Germline V gives CDR1 SGHRS, CDR2 YFSETQ. V lost 5 bases to trimming and J lost 1 base, with 12 bases between them. In DNA form, the CDR3 reads TGCGCCAGCAGACACGGCTCGGGAACTAATGAAAAACTGTTTTTT. It yields the protein CASRHGSGTNEKLFF.

The rearrangement links TRBV19 to TRBJ1-2, with D tentatively TRBD1 (5 bases). This CDR3 region has 15 residues. Trimming removed 5 bases from V and 6 bases from J, with 19 bases in between. Germline CDR1 reads LNHDA; CDR2 reads SQIVND (reference sequence). CDR3 region: CASSLPNPQGHGYTF. CDR3 in DNA: TGTGCCAGTAGTCTCCCGAACCCCCAGGGTCATGGCTACACCTTC. The variable domain in full, with the rest retrieved from reference TRBV19 and TRBJ1-2, is DGGITQSPKYLFRKEGQNVTLSCEQNLNHDAMYWYRQDPGQGLRLIYYSQIVNDFQKGDIAEGYSVSREKKESFPLTVTSAQKNPTAFYLCASSLPNPQGHGYTFGSGTRLTVV.